What follows is one TCR beta chain and its context. Its antigen is unidentified. CFSE-dim autoproliferating and CFSE-high non-proliferating T cells from unstimulated culture were sequenced separately. Cultures began with roughly 5x10^7 CFSE-labeled PBMCs, unstimulated for 7 to 8 days, with replicate wells pooled. Data came from immunoSEQ multiplex PCR; TCRdb stores just in-frame clones and leaves some out. The sample shows 46,000 or so clones, over 75% of them seen only once. These data are taken from a study of memory B cells and T cells in multiple sclerosis. The germline V gene has CDR1 GTSNPN and CDR2 SVGIG (reference sequence). The germline V and J ends were trimmed by 0 bases and 5 bases, with 14 bases remaining between them. The CDR3 covers 15 residues.

The clonotype originates from a human donor with multiple sclerosis. The sequenced sample was PBMCs from blood kept in culture. The chain joins TRBV30 to TRBJ1-5, with D perhaps TRBD1 (5 bases). As DNA, the CDR3 is TGTGCCTGGAGTGTAGGCGGGGCGGGGGATCAGCCCCAGCATTTT. Protein product: CAWSVGGAGDQPQHF. The full variable domain, completed using reference TRBV30 and TRBJ1-5, is SQTIHQWPATLVQPVGSPLSLECTVEGTSNPNLYWYRQAAGRGLQLLFYSVGIGQISSEVPQNLSASRPQDRQFILSSKKLLLSDSGFYLCAWSVGGAGDQPQHFGDGTRLSIL.